This T cell receptor beta chain was profiled in a study of blood T cell repertoires in COVID-19. Study background: Collection of acute and convalescent COVID-19 samples took place in the United States, Italy and Spain. PBMCs, B-cell-depleted T cells, or T cells were the source of the cDNA or gDNA that made up the material.

The CDR3 is made up of 14 amino acids. Germline lookup yields CDR1 MNHEY and CDR2 SVGAGI. J was trimmed by 7 bases and V by 8 bases; bases with no gene match: 8. In the original processing: Estimates of nucleated cell counts were drawn from the amplification of reference gene primers. Profiling relied on immunoSEQ multiplex PCR, and the TCRdb table lists in-frame clones only, not all of them. V, J and clone size are taken as reported in that table, and D and trimming were inferred from the DNA itself. Here the sample spans some 85,000 clones, about 88% being singletons. The TCR was taken from a man in his forties or fifties with acute or convalescent COVID-19. This sequence joins TRBV6-5 and TRBJ1-6, with 7 bases aligning to TRBD1. The sample comprised peripheral blood. CDR3 region: CASGRGQLNSPLHF. DNA of the CDR3: TGTGCCAGCGGACGGGGACAGTTAAATTCACCCCTCCACTTT.